Sequencing of this T cell receptor beta chain was carried out in a study of cytomegalovirus exposure and HLA in healthy donors. Regarding the study as a whole: A subsequent analysis found that TCR clusters from the first cohort also tended to co-occur in the 110 or so validation repertoires, with around 94% of cluster scores above 0. Among the CMV-associated chains, three were confirmed in vitro as specific for CMV antigens.

Comment on this clone: Its antigen is not identified.

The method was immunoSEQ multiplex PCR; TCRdb's version includes in-frame clones alone and lacks a portion of them. Among around 52,000 clones listed, approximately 95% were seen once. Sequencing was done on a sample of PBMCs. The clonotype originates from a woman between 18 and 29 years old in good health and CMV-seronegative.

As DNA, the CDR3 is TGTGCCAGCAACCAGGGCGAGCCCAAAAACATTCAGTACTTC. As protein: CASNQGEPKNIQYF. The rearrangement uses TRBV28 and TRBJ2-4; a possible D gene is TRBD1 (5 bases). Germline CDR1 reads MDHEN; CDR2 reads SYDVKM. The CDR3 is 14 amino acids. V lost 7 bases and J lost 2, with 12 bases in between.